The present T cell receptor (beta chain) was sequenced within a study of cytomegalovirus exposure and HLA in healthy donors. Whole-study results and caveats: Rarity characterized most TCR sequences, yet some public TCRs appeared in many donors. Researchers reported that three CMV-associated chains were confirmed in vitro as CMV antigen-specific.

The CDR3 runs 12 residues. Trimming left V 10 bases short and J 7 bases short, with 16 bases between. The germline V gene has CDR1 MNHNY and CDR2 SVGAGI (reference sequence). In regard to this clone: Its antigen remains unidentified.

Generated by immunoSEQ multiplex PCR, the TCRdb table keeps only in-frame clones and is missing some. The data contain around 190,000 clones, roughly 85% of them singletons. The TCR comes from a man aged 18 to 30 in good health and CMV-seropositive. The sequenced sample was PBMCs. This rearrangement joins TRBV6-6 to TRBJ1-1, with D unclear. The CDR3 is CATSPTAGEAFF. The CDR3 DNA reads as TGTGCCACCTCCCCCACGGCGGGTGAAGCTTTCTTT.